Below are 22 T cell receptor beta chains sequenced from a single sample in a study of blood T cell repertoires in COVID-19 (dated by TCRdb to 2019 to 2021). The library was produced with the immunoSEQ multiplex PCR assay. TCRdb retrieved this table from immuneACCESS and kept in-frame rearrangements only. Not all clones are present; in checked studies, unresolved V genes account for under half, and no reason is known for the remainder. The sample profile shows roughly 50,000 clones; roughly four fifths of them were found once. The ten largest clones take up roughly 5.7% of the sample. Sequenced: peripheral blood. The source is a woman aged 60-75 years with acute or convalescent COVID-19.

V usage is TRBV12-3 or TRBV12-4 and J usage is TRBJ2-1; D is possibly TRBD2 (5 bases). The CDR3 spans 13 residues. The V and J ends lost 3 bases and 9 bases respectively, with 12 bases between them. The CDR3 DNA reads as TGTGCCAGCAGTTTTTTACTCACTAGTGAGCAGTTCTTC. This encodes CASSFLLTSEQFF.

The rearrangement joins TRBV11-2 to TRBJ1-2, with 10 bases matching TRBD1. Germline loops: CDR1 SGHAT, CDR2 FQNNGV. CDR3 length: 16 residues. V lost 0 bases, J lost 8 bases, and 9 bases stayed unmatched. The CDR3 DNA follows: TGTGCCAGCAGCTTAGACGCCGGGACAGGGGTTTACGGCTACACCTTC. This sequence encodes CASSLDAGTGVYGYTF.

This clone appeared a single time. The chain couples TRBV11-2 to TRBJ2-1, with TRBD2 identical over 12 bases. Trimming took 3 bases from V and 9 from J; bases not matched to a gene: 6. Germline lookup yields CDR1 SGHAT and CDR2 FQNNGV. The CDR3 has 15 amino acids. CDR3 DNA sequence: TGTGCCAGCAGCTTCCGACTAGCGGGAGTGGGTGAGCAGTTCTTC. Protein sequence: CASSFRLAGVGEQFF.

The chain recombines TRBV30 with TRBJ2-7; the D is unclear. The V end was cut by 1 base, the J end by 3 bases, with 7 bases between. Germline V lookup: CDR1 GTSNPN, CDR2 SVGIG (reference sequence). This CDR3 comprises 12 residues. The CDR3 DNA sequence: TGTGCCTGGAGTGCGGAGTTCTACGAGCAGTACTTC. Translation: CAWSAEFYEQYF.

The V and J genes are TRBV18 and TRBJ2-1; TRBD2 matches at 8 bases. The junction had 4 bases not matched to a gene; V was cut back by 6 bases and J by 0 bases. Germline V gene sequence: CDR1 KGHSH, CDR2 LQKENI. CDR3 length: 15 residues. DNA for the CDR3: TGTGCCAGCTCGCCCGGGACTAGCTCCTACAATGAGCAGTTCTTC. Translation: CASSPGTSSYNEQFF.

The chain combines TRBV18 with TRBJ2-2; D is undetermined. Germline V gene sequence: CDR1 KGHSH, CDR2 LQKENI. This CDR3 region has 14 residues. V dropped 6 bases and J dropped 1 base, with 9 bases sitting between them. CDR3 in amino acids: CASSPAQNTGELFF. The CDR3 DNA is TGTGCCAGCTCTCCTGCACAGAACACCGGGGAGCTGTTTTTT.

The chain employs TRBV3-1 (or the pseudogene TRBV3-2) and TRBJ2-3, with TRBD2 matching over 10 bases. There are 18 residues in the CDR3. The germline gives CDR1 LGHDT, CDR2 YNNKEL (reference sequence). The trim removed 0 bases at V and 0 bases at J, leaving 6 bases unmatched. In DNA, the CDR3 is TGTGCCAGCAGCCAAGATCCTAGCGGGAGTGTTAGCACAGATACGCAGTATTTT. Protein: CASSQDPSGSVSTDTQYF.

This clone occurred a few times. The rearrangement uses TRBV3-1 (or the pseudogene TRBV3-2) and TRBJ2-6; TRBD2 matches at 10 bases. This CDR3 has 17 residues. Germline assignment: CDR1 LGHDT and CDR2 YNNKEL (reference sequence). V was pared by 1 base and J by 2 bases, with 2 bases of the junction left unmatched. CDR3 sequence reads: CASSQGLAGAGANVLTF. For the CDR3, the DNA is TGTGCCAGCAGCCAAGGACTAGCGGGTGCTGGGGCCAACGTCCTGACTTTC.

The V call is TRBV5-1, the J call TRBJ2-5; D possibly corresponds to TRBD2 (6 bases). With 4 bases removed from V and 4 bases from J, the gap between germline ends came to 14 bases. CDR3 length equals 14 residues. Germline-derived CDR1 and CDR2 are SGHRS and YFSETQ. The CDR3 sequence: CASSRGPGGETQYF. CDR3 nucleotides: TGCGCCAGCAGCCGAGGGCCCGGGGGAGAGACCCAGTACTTC.

The chain combines TRBV28 with TRBJ2-7; possible D gene TRBD2, 6 bases. Trimming removed 5 bases at V and 2 bases at J, with 13 bases between. Germline CDR1 is MDHEN and CDR2 is SYDVKM. The CDR3 has 14 amino acids. The CDR3 spells CASSRMGGTYEQYF. The CDR3 coding sequence is TGTGCCAGCAGTCGGATGGGGGGAACCTACGAGCAGTACTTC.

The chain uses TRBV6-6 and TRBJ1-4; 8 nucleotides match TRBD1. With 6 bases clipped from V and 7 bases from J, the junction kept 13 bases outside the gene matches. The CDR3 runs 16 residues. The germline V gene encodes CDR1 MNHNY and CDR2 SVGAGI (reference sequence). DNA for the CDR3: TGTGCCAGCAGGCGGAACTTCCAGGGGGCCGGTGAAAAACTGTTTTTT. This translates into CASRRNFQGAGEKLFF.

J is TRBJ1-2 and V is TRBV6-5, with D maybe TRBD1 (5 bases). The CDR3 spans 14 residues. The V gene's germline CDR1 is MNHEY and CDR2 SVGAGI. Trimming took off 4 bases at V and 8 bases at J, with 17 bases between the two ends. CDR3 DNA: TGTGCCAGCAGTTTGGCAGGGCAGGATATCGGCTACACCTTC. Amino acid sequence: CASSLAGQDIGYTF.

The table lists this clone with a count of one. The V gene is TRBV11-2, the J gene TRBJ1-2; TRBD1 matches 8 bases. The ends lost 0 bases at V and 8 bases at J; junction bases unmatched: 5. Germline V lookup: CDR1 SGHAT, CDR2 FQNNGV. The CDR3 has 14 amino acids. Here the CDR3 reads CASSLEPGGRGYTF. In nucleotides, the CDR3 is TGTGCCAGCAGCTTAGAGCCAGGGGGCAGGGGCTACACCTTC.

This clone was observed a few times. The V gene is TRBV9, the J gene TRBJ2-1; possible D gene TRBD1, 6 bases. Germline CDR1 reads SGDLS; CDR2 reads YYNGEE. V was cut by 1 base and J by 6 bases, with 14 bases left in between. This CDR3 comprises 15 residues. The CDR3 sequence: CASSVSTGSRNEQFF. The DNA for the CDR3 is TGTGCCAGCAGCGTATCCACAGGGTCTCGCAATGAGCAGTTCTTC.

The rearrangement uses TRBV7-6 and TRBJ1-2; D is perhaps TRBD1 (5 bases). This CDR3 is 13 amino acids long. Trimming took 4 bases from V and 4 from J, leaving 10 bases between them. Germline CDR1 reads SGHVS; CDR2 reads FNYEAQ. The CDR3 reads CASSSAGPYGYTF. DNA for the CDR3: TGTGCCAGCAGCTCCGCAGGGCCCTATGGCTACACCTTC.

The chain employs TRBV28 and TRBJ1-1; 8 bases map to TRBD1. V lost 6 bases, J lost 11 bases, and 8 bases stayed unmatched. The CDR3 contains 12 residues. Germline V gene data show CDR1 as MDHEN and CDR2 as SYDVKM. This CDR3 reads CASRLQGAGAFF. The DNA of the CDR3 is TGTGCCAGCAGGCTTCAGGGGGCCGGGGCTTTCTTT.

This clone was counted once. This chain uses TRBV4-1 with TRBJ2-5, with a weak D call TRBD1 (6 bases). Looked up from germline, CDR1 is MGHRA and CDR2 is YSYEKL. The CDR3 extends over 16 amino acids. The germline V and J ends were trimmed by 4 bases and 0 bases, with 15 bases remaining between them. The DNA for the CDR3 is TGCGCCAGCAGCCTAGGACAGCTGACGTACCAAGAGACCCAGTACTTC. This gives the protein CASSLGQLTYQETQYF.

Details on this clone: Other DNA sequences from this sample encode an identical CDR3 as well. This chain uses TRBV15 with TRBJ2-3; maybe TRBD2 (6 bases). Between the trimmed V and J ends, which lost 1 base and 2 bases, there was a span of 13 bases. This CDR3 spans 16 amino acids. The germline CDR1 and CDR2 sequences are LNHNV and YYDKDF (reference sequence). The CDR3 loop reads CATSRAPAGFTDTQYF. In DNA, the CDR3 is TGTGCCACCAGCAGAGCACCCGCGGGGTTCACAGATACGCAGTATTTT.

This chain uses TRBV30 with TRBJ1-6, with 10 nucleotides matching TRBD1. CDR1 and CDR2 from the germline V gene are GTSNPN and SVGIG (reference sequence). The CDR3 length is 14 residues. V shed 4 bases, J shed 7 bases, and the junction held 4 bases outside the gene matches. This CDR3 is CAWTRDRGNSPLHF. CDR3 DNA: TGTGCCTGGACGCGGGACAGGGGAAATTCACCCCTCCACTTT.

This clone was observed once. The V call is TRBV20-1, the J call TRBJ1-2, with 9 positions matching TRBD1. The V segment lost 5 bases and the J segment 7 bases; nucleotides outside the gene matches: 2. This CDR3 is built from 11 residues. CDR1 is DFQATT and CDR2 is SNEGSKA in the germline V gene (reference sequence). The CDR3 sequence: CSAGTGPGYTF. CDR3 DNA sequence: TGCAGTGCTGGGACAGGGCCTGGCTACACCTTC.

The chain joins TRBV18 to TRBJ1-2; 7 nucleotides match TRBD1. After removal of 3 bases from V and 4 bases from J, the junction contained 8 bases not matched to a gene. The CDR3 has 15 amino acids. Germline V gives CDR1 KGHSH, CDR2 LQKENI. CDR3 residues: CASSPGTGQVYGYTF. The DNA for the CDR3 is TGTGCCAGCTCACCCGGGACCGGACAGGTCTATGGCTACACCTTC.

This clone appeared once. V and J are TRBV3-1 (or the pseudogene TRBV3-2) and TRBJ2-1, with a possible D match to TRBD2 (5 bases). The germline V gene has CDR1 LGHDT and CDR2 YNNKEL (reference sequence). CDR3 length equals 15 residues. V was pared by 5 bases and J by 0 bases, with 11 bases between. CDR3 in DNA: TGTGCCAGCAGCTCGAGCGGTGCCTCCTACAATGAGCAGTTCTTC. It is translated as CASSSSGASYNEQFF.